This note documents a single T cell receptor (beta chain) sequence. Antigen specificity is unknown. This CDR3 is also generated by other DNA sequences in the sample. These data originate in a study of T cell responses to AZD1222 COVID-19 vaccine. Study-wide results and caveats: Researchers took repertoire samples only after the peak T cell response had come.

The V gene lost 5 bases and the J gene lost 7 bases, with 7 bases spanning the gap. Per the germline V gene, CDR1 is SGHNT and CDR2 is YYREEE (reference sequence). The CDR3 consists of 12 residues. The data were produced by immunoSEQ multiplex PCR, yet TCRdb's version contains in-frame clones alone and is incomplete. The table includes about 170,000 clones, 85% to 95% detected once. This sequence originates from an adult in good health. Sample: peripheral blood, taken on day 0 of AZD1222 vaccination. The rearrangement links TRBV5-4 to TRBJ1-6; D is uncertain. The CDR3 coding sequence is TGTGCCAGCAGTTCGGGGAATTCACCCCTCCACTTT. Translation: CASSSGNSPLHF.